One and the same sample provided the 27 T cell receptor beta chains below, sequenced in a study of CD8 T cells in ankylosing spondylitis. TCRdb reprocessed the 5' RACE reads via MiXCR and lists one record per CDR3 protein. The sample comprises approximately 210,000 distinct CDR3 sequences, around 13% of which are singletons, and approximately 17% rests with the top ten. Sequenced input: blood, either unsorted or a sorted T cell fraction (not recorded which). The source of these receptors is a male donor with ankylosing spondylitis or in good health (not recorded which).

The rearrangement joins TRBV29-1 to TRBJ1-3; the D is unclear. There are 15 residues in the CDR3. V shed 3 bases and J shed 0 bases, with 12 bases lying between them. From germline, CDR1 is SQVTM and CDR2 ANQGSEA. CDR3 region: CSVERSGHSGNTIYF. The CDR3 coding sequence is TGCAGCGTTGAGAGGTCGGGCCACTCTGGAAACACCATATATTTT.

This clonotype was picked up a small number of times. This chain joins TRBV7-9 and TRBJ2-1; D may be TRBD2 (5 bases). CDR1 is SEHNR and CDR2 is FQNEAQ in the germline V gene (reference sequence). V lost 5 bases, J lost 8 bases, and 16 bases lay in between. CDR3 length equals 14 residues. The CDR3 loop reads CASSPPNRGHEQFF. CDR3 nucleotides: TGTGCCAGCAGCCCCCCTAACCGAGGGCATGAGCAGTTCTTC.

This clonotype appeared a few times. The V and J genes are TRBV10-3 and TRBJ1-1; D is ambiguous. In germline, CDR1 is ENHRY, CDR2 SYGVKD. The V gene lost 2 bases and the J gene lost 8 bases, with 6 bases spanning the gap. This CDR3 spans 11 amino acids. The CDR3 DNA sequence: TGTGCCATCAGTGAGCAGACAGAAGCTTTCTTT. Its translation is CAISEQTEAFF.

This clonotype was seen a few times. V is TRBV20-1 and J is TRBJ2-7, with TRBD2 as a possible D gene (5 bases). Trimming took off 6 bases at V and 4 bases at J, with 28 bases between the two ends. This CDR3 is built from 17 residues. Germline V gene sequence: CDR1 DFQATT, CDR2 SNEGSKA (reference sequence). The CDR3 loop reads CSACRARFSGGSYEQYF. In DNA, the CDR3 is TGCAGTGCCTGCCGGGCACGATTCTCCGGAGGCTCGTACGAGCAGTACTTC.

This chain joins TRBV3-1 and TRBJ1-1; a weak D match, TRBD1 (6 bases). Trimming removed 6 bases at V and 10 bases at J, with 18 bases between. CDR1 and CDR2 from the germline V gene are LGHDT and YNNKEL (reference sequence). The CDR3 consists of 13 residues. The chain's CDR3 is CASSPNSGASAFF. In DNA form, the CDR3 reads TGTGCCAGCAGTCCGAACTCAGGGGCCTCAGCTTTCTTT.

This clonotype was seen a handful of times. The chain combines TRBV20-1 with TRBJ2-7; D perhaps matches TRBD2 (5 bases). This CDR3 is 11 amino acids long. The V and J ends lost 5 bases and 4 bases respectively, with 9 bases between them. Germline CDR1 DFQATT, CDR2 SNEGSKA (reference sequence). Here the CDR3 DNA reads TGCAGTGCTCGGACTTCTTACGAGCAGTACTTC. This translates into CSARTSYEQYF.

This chain joins TRBV29-1 and TRBJ2-1; 7 bases are shared with TRBD2. The CDR3 totals 16 residues. V shed 0 bases and J 1 base; nucleotides not matched to a gene: 6. The germline CDR1 and CDR2 sequences are SQVTM and ANQGSEA. The CDR3 sequence is CSVEESQRGSYNEQFF. The CDR3 bases are TGCAGCGTTGAAGAATCCCAGCGGGGATCCTACAATGAGCAGTTCTTC.

The sample holds many counts of this clonotype. The genes are TRBV20-1 and TRBJ2-1, with a tentative D call TRBD2 (6 bases). The CDR3 runs 14 residues. The germline V gene has CDR1 DFQATT and CDR2 SNEGSKA (reference sequence). With 6 bases removed from V and 7 bases from J, the gap between germline ends came to 19 bases. The chain's CDR3 is CSAQAPRETNEQFF. The DNA of the CDR3 is TGCAGTGCGCAAGCTCCTCGGGAGACTAATGAGCAGTTCTTC.

There are a few counts of this clonotype. This rearrangement joins TRBV9 to TRBJ2-4, with D maybe TRBD2 (6 bases). Looked up from germline, CDR1 is SGDLS and CDR2 is YYNGEE. V lost 10 bases, J lost 8 bases, and 16 bases lay in between. The CDR3 runs 12 residues. The CDR3 nucleotides read TGTGCCCAGAGTCGGGGGTGGCACATTCAGTACTTC. This sequence encodes CAQSRGWHIQYF.

This clonotype was counted only a few times. The V gene is TRBV7-9, the J gene TRBJ1-1; tentatively, D is TRBD1 (5 bases). V dropped 1 base and J dropped 2 bases, with 8 bases sitting between them. CDR3 length: 14 amino acids. Germline V gene sequence: CDR1 SEHNR, CDR2 FQNEAQ (reference sequence). DNA of the CDR3: TGTGCCAGCAGCTTAGTGAGGGGAAACACTGAAGCTTTCTTT. Residues: CASSLVRGNTEAFF.

This clonotype was detected a few times. The rearrangement uses TRBV9 and TRBJ2-1; tentatively, D is TRBD1 (5 bases). Germline V gene lookup returns CDR1 SGDLS and CDR2 YYNGEE. Deletions cut 0 bases from V and 4 bases from J, with 8 bases between. The CDR3 consists of 14 residues. The CDR3 DNA reads as TGTGCCAGCAGCGTAGGCAGGGCTTACAATGAGCAGTTCTTC. Protein sequence: CASSVGRAYNEQFF.

This chain uses TRBV7-6 with TRBJ2-7; perhaps TRBD1 as D (6 bases). The germline gives CDR1 SGHVS, CDR2 FNYEAQ. This CDR3 is built from 16 residues. Trimming stripped 5 bases from V and 0 bases from J, with 17 bases between. The CDR3 DNA reads TGTGCCAGCAGCCCACACCCAGGGGACACCTCCTACGAGCAGTACTTC. Amino acids: CASSPHPGDTSYEQYF.

This clonotype was detected many times. The chain couples TRBV5-6 to TRBJ2-1; no definite D call. Germline V gene data show CDR1 as SGHDT and CDR2 as YYEEEE. V lost 5 bases and J lost 1, with 13 bases in between. CDR3 length equals 15 residues. In nucleotides, the CDR3 is TGTGCCAGCAGGAGGCCTGTAGGTTCCTACAATGAGCAGTTCTTC. Amino acid sequence: CASRRPVGSYNEQFF. Drawing the rest from reference TRBV5-6 and TRBJ2-1, the complete variable domain is DAGVTQSPTHLIKTRGQQVTLRCSPKSGHDTVSWYQQALGQGPQFIFQYYEEEERQRGNFPDRFSGHQFPNYSSELNVNALLLGDSALYLCASRRPVGSYNEQFFGPGTRLTVL.

A few counts support this clonotype. The rearrangement uses TRBV20-1 and TRBJ2-1, with TRBD2 matching over 11 bases. V was pared by 7 bases and J by 0 bases, with 11 bases of the junction left unmatched. The germline V gene encodes CDR1 DFQATT and CDR2 SNEGSKA (reference sequence). CDR3 size: 17 residues. This CDR3 is CSGSGLAGGGSYNEQFF. In nucleotides, the CDR3 is TGCAGTGGATCAGGACTAGCGGGTGGGGGCTCCTACAATGAGCAGTTCTTC.

This clonotype was counted many times. The V call is TRBV15, the J call TRBJ1-2, with 9 bases fitting TRBD1. The CDR3 consists of 17 residues. Germline loops: CDR1 LNHNV, CDR2 YYDKDF (reference sequence). Trimming at V came to 0 bases and at J to 4 bases, leaving 9 bases not matched to a gene. CDR3: CATSRDMGQGLRYGYTF. Written as DNA, the CDR3 is TGTGCCACCAGCAGAGATATGGGACAGGGTCTCCGCTATGGCTACACCTTC.

This clonotype turned up a few times. The rearrangement joins TRBV20-1 to TRBJ2-5; a weak D match, TRBD2 (6 bases). CDR3 size: 15 residues. Between the trimmed V and J ends, which lost 6 bases and 0 bases, there was a span of 17 bases. Germline CDR1 DFQATT, CDR2 SNEGSKA (reference sequence). CDR3 sequence (DNA): TGCAGTGCCTTCGCAGGGACTTCGTACCAAGAGACCCAGTACTTC. It codes for CSAFAGTSYQETQYF.

The CDR3: CASSSLRDGENQETQYF. As DNA, the CDR3 is TGTGCCAGCAGCTCGCTGCGGGACGGTGAGAACCAAGAGACCCAGTACTTC. The V and J genes are TRBV5-6 and TRBJ2-5; D is possibly TRBD2 (6 bases). The CDR3 loop spans 17 amino acids. The V gene's germline CDR1 is SGHDT and CDR2 YYEEEE. The V and J ends lost 3 bases and 0 bases respectively, with 18 bases between them.

This clonotype was seen more than once but under ten times. The chain has TRBV15 and TRBJ2-1, with D hard to call. V lost 6 bases to trimming and J lost 7 bases, with 19 bases between them. The CDR3 totals 15 residues. Germline-derived CDR1 and CDR2 are LNHNV and YYDKDF (reference sequence). The CDR3 protein is CATRESGGDPNEQFF. The CDR3 DNA reads TGTGCCACCAGGGAGTCGGGCGGTGATCCGAATGAGCAGTTCTTC.

The chain couples TRBV12-3 or TRBV12-4 to TRBJ2-2, with D unresolved. Trimming took 5 bases from V and 6 from J, leaving 10 bases between them. This CDR3 region has 13 residues. The CDR3, as DNA: TGTGCCAGCAGTGACGGCCTGGCCGGGGAGCTGTTTTTT. Translating it yields CASSDGLAGELFF.

Many counts were recorded for this clonotype. This sequence joins TRBV5-1 and TRBJ2-7; 7 bases match TRBD1. CDR1 is SGHRS, CDR2 YFSETQ, per germline. This CDR3 is built from 15 residues. The ends lost 0 bases at V and 6 bases at J; junction bases unmatched: 9. The CDR3 coding sequence is TGCGCCAGCAGCTTGGCATTAGAAGGGGGCGGCGAGCAGTACTTC. This gives the protein CASSLALEGGGEQYF. Drawing the rest from reference TRBV5-1 and TRBJ2-7, the complete variable domain is KAGVTQTPRYLIKTRGQQVTLSCSPISGHRSVSWYQQTPGQGLQFLFEYFSETQRNKGNFPGRFSGRQFSNSRSEMNVSTLELGDSALYLCASSLALEGGGEQYFGPGTRLTVT.

This clonotype was counted ten times or more. This sequence joins TRBV6-2 or TRBV6-3 and TRBJ2-3; a possible D gene is TRBD1 (6 bases). Germline CDR1 and CDR2: MNHEY and SVGEGT. This CDR3 region has 16 residues. Trimming removed 2 bases at V and 3 bases at J, with 15 bases between. In nucleotides, the CDR3 is TGTGCCAGCAGTTACCTAGCAGGGGAAAGGACAGATACGCAGTATTTT. Its translation: CASSYLAGERTDTQYF.

Here the CDR3 DNA reads TGTGCCAGCCGACCCCAGGACAGGGGCTACAATGAGCAGTTCTTC. Its translation: CASRPQDRGYNEQFF. The rearrangement links TRBV12-3 or TRBV12-4 to TRBJ2-1, with 9 nucleotides matching TRBD1. The junction had 8 bases not matched to a gene; V was cut back by 8 bases and J by 3 bases. This CDR3 has 15 residues.

This clonotype came up a few times. The genes are TRBV4-1 and TRBJ2-7; D is unclear. This CDR3 spans 14 amino acids. The germline V gene has CDR1 MGHRA and CDR2 YSYEKL. Trimming cost V 0 bases and J 5 bases, with 11 bases left between them. The CDR3 region has the DNA TGCGCCAGCAGCCAAGAAGGCAGAGGCCACGAGCAGTACTTC. This encodes CASSQEGRGHEQYF.

The sample holds a few counts of this clonotype. The J gene is TRBJ2-7, the V gene TRBV2; D uncertain. This CDR3 is 13 amino acids long. CDR1 is SNHLY, CDR2 FYNNEI, per germline. Trimming removed 6 bases from V and 3 bases from J, with 12 bases in between. CDR3 nucleotide sequence: TGTGCCAGCAGCCGCACCCTCCTCTACGAGCAGTACTTC. It specifies CASSRTLLYEQYF.

This clonotype was counted once. This chain connects TRBV11-2 to TRBJ2-7; possibly TRBD1 or TRBD2 for D (5 bases each). V shed 5 bases and J shed 2 bases, with 16 bases lying between them. The CDR3 is made up of 15 amino acids. Germline-derived CDR1 and CDR2 are SGHAT and FQNNGV. The CDR3 bases are TGTGCCAGCAGCCCCGCCCGGGACCGAACCTACGAGCAGTACTTC. This codes for CASSPARDRTYEQYF.

The rearrangement links TRBV5-1 to TRBJ2-7; 7 nucleotides match TRBD1. The CDR3 sequence is 16 residues long. V shed 4 bases and J 4 bases; nucleotides not matched to a gene: 14. Germline CDR1 and CDR2: SGHRS and YFSETQ. The CDR3 nucleotides read TGCGCCAGCAGCGGAGGACAGGCGGCTTTATTTTACGAGCAGTACTTC. Translated: CASSGGQAALFYEQYF.

This clonotype has at least ten counts. The V and J genes are TRBV20-1 and TRBJ2-1, with a tentative D call TRBD1 (6 bases). V lost 5 bases to trimming and J lost 5 bases, with 10 bases between them. Germline CDR1 is DFQATT and CDR2 is SNEGSKA (reference sequence). CDR3 length: 12 amino acids. CDR3 DNA: TGCAGTGCTCGAAGACAGGACAATGAGCAGTTCTTC. Amino acid sequence: CSARRQDNEQFF.